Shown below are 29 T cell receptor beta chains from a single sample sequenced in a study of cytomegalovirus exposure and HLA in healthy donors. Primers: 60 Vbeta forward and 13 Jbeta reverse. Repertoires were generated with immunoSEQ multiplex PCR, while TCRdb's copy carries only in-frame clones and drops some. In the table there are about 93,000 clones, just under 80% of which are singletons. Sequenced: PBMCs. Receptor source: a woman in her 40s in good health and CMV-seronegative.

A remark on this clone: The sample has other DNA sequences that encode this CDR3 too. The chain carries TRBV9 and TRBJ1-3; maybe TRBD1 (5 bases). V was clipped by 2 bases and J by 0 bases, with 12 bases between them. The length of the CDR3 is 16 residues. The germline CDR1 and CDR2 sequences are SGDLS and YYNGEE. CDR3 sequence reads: CASSVGGRSSGNTIYF. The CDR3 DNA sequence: TGTGCCAGCAGCGTGGGGGGTAGGAGCTCTGGAAACACCATATATTTT.

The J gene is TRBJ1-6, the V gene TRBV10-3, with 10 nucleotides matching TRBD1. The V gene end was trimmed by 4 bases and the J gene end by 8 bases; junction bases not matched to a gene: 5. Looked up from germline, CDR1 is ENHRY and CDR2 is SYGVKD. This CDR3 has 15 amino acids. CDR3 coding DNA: TGTGCCATCAGTGTTGGGACAGGGGACGATTCACCCCTCCACTTT. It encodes CAISVGTGDDSPLHF.

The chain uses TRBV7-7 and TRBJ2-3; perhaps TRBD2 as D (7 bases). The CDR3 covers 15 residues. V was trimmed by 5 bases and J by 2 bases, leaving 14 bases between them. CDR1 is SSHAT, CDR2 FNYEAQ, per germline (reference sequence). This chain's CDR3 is CASSQGLADTDTQYF. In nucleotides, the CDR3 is TGTGCCAGCAGCCAGGGGCTAGCGGACACAGATACGCAGTATTTT.

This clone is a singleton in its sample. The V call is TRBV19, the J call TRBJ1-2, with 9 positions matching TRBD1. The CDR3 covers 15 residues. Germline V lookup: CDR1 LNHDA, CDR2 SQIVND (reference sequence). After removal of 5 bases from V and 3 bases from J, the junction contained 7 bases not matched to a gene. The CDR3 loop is CASSAPGQGDYGYTF. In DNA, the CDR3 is TGTGCCAGTAGTGCACCGGGACAGGGAGACTATGGCTACACCTTC.

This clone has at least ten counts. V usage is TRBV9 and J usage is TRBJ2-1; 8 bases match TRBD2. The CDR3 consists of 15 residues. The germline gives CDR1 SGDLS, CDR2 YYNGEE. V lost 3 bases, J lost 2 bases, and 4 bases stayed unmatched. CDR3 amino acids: CASSGGSGTYNEQFF. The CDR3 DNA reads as TGTGCCAGCAGCGGTGGTAGCGGGACCTACAATGAGCAGTTCTTC. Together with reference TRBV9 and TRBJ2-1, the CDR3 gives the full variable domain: DSGVTQTPKHLITATGQRVTLRCSPRSGDLSVYWYQQSLDQGLQFLIQYYNGEERAKGNILERFSAQQFPDLHSELNLSSLELGDSALYFCASSGGSGTYNEQFFGPGTRLTVL.

The CDR3 loop reads CASSLAGGLDYEQYF. DNA for the CDR3: TGTGCCAGCAGCTTAGCTGGAGGGCTCGACTACGAGCAGTACTTC. The gene calls are TRBV7-2 and TRBJ2-7; D possibly corresponds to TRBD2 (6 bases). Looked up from germline, CDR1 is SGHTA and CDR2 is FQGNSA. The CDR3 totals 15 residues. V gave up 0 bases and J gave up 3 bases, with 12 bases separating them.

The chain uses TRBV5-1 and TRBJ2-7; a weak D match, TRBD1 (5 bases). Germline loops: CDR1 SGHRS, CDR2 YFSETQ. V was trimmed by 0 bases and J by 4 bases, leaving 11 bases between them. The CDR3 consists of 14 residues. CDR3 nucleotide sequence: TGCGCCAGCAGCTTGGGACCGCAGGGTTACGAGCAGTACTTC. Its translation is CASSLGPQGYEQYF.

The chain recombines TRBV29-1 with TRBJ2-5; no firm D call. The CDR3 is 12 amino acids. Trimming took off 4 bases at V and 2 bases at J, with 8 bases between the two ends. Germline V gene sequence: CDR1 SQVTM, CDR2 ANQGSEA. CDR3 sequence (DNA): TGCAGCGTTGTTCGGGTTCAAGAGACCCAGTACTTC. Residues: CSVVRVQETQYF.

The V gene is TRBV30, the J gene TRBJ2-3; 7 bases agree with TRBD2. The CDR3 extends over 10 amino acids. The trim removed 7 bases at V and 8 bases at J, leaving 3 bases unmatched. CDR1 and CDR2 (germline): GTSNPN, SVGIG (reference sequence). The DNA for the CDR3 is TGTGCCTTGGGGGAGGGTACGCAGTATTTT. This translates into CALGEGTQYF.

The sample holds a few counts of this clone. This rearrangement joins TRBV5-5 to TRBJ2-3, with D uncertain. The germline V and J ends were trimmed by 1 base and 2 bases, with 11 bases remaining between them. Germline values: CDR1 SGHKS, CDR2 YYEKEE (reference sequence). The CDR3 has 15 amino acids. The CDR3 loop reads CASSLWQATTDTQYF. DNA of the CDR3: TGTGCCAGCAGCTTGTGGCAGGCAACCACAGATACGCAGTATTTT.

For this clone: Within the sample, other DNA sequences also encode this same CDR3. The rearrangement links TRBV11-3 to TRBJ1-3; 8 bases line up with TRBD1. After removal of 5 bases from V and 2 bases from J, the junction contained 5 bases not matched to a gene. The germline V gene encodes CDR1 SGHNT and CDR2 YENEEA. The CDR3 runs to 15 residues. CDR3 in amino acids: CASSPGQGPGNTIYF. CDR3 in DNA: TGTGCCAGCAGCCCCGGACAGGGACCTGGAAACACCATATATTTT.

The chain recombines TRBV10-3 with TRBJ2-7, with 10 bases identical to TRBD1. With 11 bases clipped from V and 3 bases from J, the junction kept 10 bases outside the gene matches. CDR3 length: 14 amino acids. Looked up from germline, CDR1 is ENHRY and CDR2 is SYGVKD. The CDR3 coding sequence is TGTGCCGTAAAGCCGGGACAGGGGAGCTACGAGCAGTACTTC. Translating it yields CAVKPGQGSYEQYF.

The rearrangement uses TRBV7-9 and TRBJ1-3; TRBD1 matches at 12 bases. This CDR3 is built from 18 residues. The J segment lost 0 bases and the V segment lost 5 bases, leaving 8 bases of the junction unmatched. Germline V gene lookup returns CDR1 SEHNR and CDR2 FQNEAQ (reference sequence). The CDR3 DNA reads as TGTGCCAGCAGCCTTGGGACAGGGGGCAGCTCCTCTGGAAACACCATATATTTT. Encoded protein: CASSLGTGGSSSGNTIYF.

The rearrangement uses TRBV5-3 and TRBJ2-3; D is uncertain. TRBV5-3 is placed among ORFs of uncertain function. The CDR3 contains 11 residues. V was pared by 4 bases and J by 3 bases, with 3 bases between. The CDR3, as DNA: TGTGCCAGAAGCCAAACAGATACGCAGTATTTT. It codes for CARSQTDTQYF.

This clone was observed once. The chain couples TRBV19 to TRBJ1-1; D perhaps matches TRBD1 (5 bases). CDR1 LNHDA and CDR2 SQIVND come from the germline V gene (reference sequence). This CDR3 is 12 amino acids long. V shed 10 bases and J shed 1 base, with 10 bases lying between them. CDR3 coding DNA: TGTGCCACCCCGGGGGAGAACACTGAAGCTTTCTTT. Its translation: CATPGENTEAFF.

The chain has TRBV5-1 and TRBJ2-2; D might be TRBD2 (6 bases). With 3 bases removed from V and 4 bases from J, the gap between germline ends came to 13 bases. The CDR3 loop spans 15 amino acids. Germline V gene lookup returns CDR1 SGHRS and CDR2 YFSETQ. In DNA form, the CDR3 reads TGCGCCAGCAGCTCCGAGGGGAGGAGCACCGGGGAGCTGTTTTTT. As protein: CASSSEGRSTGELFF.

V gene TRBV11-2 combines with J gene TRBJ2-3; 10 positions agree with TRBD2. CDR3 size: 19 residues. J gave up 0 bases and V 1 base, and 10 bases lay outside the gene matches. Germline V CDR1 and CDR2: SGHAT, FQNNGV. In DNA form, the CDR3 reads TGTGCCAGCAGCTTAGGGACTAGCGGTTTCGGGGCTAGCACAGATACGCAGTATTTT. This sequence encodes CASSLGTSGFGASTDTQYF.

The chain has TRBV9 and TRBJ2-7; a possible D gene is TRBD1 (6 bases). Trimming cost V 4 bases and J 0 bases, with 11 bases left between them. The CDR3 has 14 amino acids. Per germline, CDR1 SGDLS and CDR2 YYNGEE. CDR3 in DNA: TGTGCCAGCAGCTCCGGACAGAGCTCCTACGAGCAGTACTTC. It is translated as CASSSGQSSYEQYF.

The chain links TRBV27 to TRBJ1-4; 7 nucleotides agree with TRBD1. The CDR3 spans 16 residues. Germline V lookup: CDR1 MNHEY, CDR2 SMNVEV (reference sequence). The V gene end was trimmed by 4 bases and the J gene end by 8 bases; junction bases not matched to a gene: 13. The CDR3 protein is CASSSLTGARWEKLFF. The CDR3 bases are TGTGCCAGCAGTTCCTTAACAGGGGCTAGGTGGGAAAAACTGTTTTTT.

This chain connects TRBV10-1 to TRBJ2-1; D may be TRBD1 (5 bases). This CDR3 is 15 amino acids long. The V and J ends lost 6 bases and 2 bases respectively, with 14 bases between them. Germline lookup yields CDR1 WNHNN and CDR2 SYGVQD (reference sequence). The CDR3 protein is CASSPSEQAYNEQFF. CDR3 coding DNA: TGCGCCAGCAGCCCCTCGGAACAGGCCTACAATGAGCAGTTCTTC.

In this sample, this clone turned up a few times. The CDR3 loop reads CASSPIRGINYGYTF. The CDR3 nucleotides read TGTGCCAGCAGCCCTATCCGCGGAATTAACTATGGCTACACCTTC. V gene TRBV14 combines with J gene TRBJ1-2; no clear D gene. This CDR3 spans 15 amino acids. Germline CDR1 is SGHDN and CDR2 is FVKESK. The V gene lost 4 bases and the J gene lost 1 base, with 13 bases spanning the gap.

The CDR3 reads CASSLGAGYSGNTIYF. For the CDR3, the DNA is TGTGCCAGCAGCTTAGGCGCGGGTTACTCTGGAAACACCATATATTTT. This chain connects TRBV13 to TRBJ1-3; D is ambiguous. The length of the CDR3 is 16 residues. The ends were cut back, 0 bases at V and 0 bases at J, with 9 bases in the middle. CDR1 and CDR2 from the germline V gene are PRHDT and FYEKMQ (reference sequence). Supplemented by reference TRBV13 and TRBJ1-3, the full variable domain reads AAGVIQSPRHLIKEKRETATLKCYPIPRHDTVYWYQQGPGQDPQFLISFYEKMQSDKGSIPDRFSAQQFSDYHSELNMSSLELGDSALYFCASSLGAGYSGNTIYFGEGSWLTVV.

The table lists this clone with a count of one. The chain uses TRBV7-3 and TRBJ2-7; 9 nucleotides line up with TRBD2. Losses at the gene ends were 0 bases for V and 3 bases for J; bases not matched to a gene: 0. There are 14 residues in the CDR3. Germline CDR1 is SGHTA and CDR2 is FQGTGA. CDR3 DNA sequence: TGTGCCAGCAGCTTAACTAGCGGGAGCTACGAGCAGTACTTC. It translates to CASSLTSGSYEQYF.

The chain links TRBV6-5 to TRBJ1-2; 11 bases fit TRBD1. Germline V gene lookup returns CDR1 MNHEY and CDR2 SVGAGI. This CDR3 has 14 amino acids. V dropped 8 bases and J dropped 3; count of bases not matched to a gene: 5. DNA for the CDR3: TGTGCCAGCCGTCGGACAGGGGGCGACTATGGCTACACCTTC. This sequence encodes CASRRTGGDYGYTF.

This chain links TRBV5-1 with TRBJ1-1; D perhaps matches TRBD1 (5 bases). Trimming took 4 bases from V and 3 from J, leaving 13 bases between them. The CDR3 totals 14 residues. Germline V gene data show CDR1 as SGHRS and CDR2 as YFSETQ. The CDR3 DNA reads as TGCGCCAGCAGCCGTTGGGGGGAGGACACTGAAGCTTTCTTT. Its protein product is CASSRWGEDTEAFF.

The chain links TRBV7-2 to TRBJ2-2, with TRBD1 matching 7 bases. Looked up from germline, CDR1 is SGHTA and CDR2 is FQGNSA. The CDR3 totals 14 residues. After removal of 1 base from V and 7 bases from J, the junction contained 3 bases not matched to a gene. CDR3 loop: CASSLVTGHGELFF. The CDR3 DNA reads TGTGCCAGCAGCTTAGTGACAGGGCACGGGGAGCTGTTTTTT. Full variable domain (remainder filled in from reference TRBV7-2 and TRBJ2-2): GAGVSQSPSNKVTEKGKDVELRCDPISGHTALYWYRQSLGQGLEFLIYFQGNSAPDKSGLPSDRFSAERTGGSVSTLTIQRTQQEDSAVYLCASSLVTGHGELFFGEGSRLTVL.

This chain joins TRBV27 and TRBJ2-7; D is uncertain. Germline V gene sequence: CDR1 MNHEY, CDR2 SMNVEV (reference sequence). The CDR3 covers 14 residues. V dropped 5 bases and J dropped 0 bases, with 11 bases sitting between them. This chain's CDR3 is CASSPVGRSYEQYF. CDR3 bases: TGTGCCAGCAGTCCAGTGGGCCGCTCCTACGAGCAGTACTTC.

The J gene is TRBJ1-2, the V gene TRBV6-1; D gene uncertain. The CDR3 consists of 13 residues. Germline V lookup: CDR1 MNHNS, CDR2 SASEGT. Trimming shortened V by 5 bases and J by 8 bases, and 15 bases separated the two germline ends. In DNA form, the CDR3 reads TGTGCCAGCAGTCCCGCCGGGAACGGCGGCTACACCTTC. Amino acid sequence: CASSPAGNGGYTF.

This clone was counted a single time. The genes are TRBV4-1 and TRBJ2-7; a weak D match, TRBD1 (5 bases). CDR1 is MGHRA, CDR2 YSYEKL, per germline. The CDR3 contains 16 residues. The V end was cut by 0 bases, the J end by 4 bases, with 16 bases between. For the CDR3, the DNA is TGCGCCAGCAGCCAAGATCAGGGTAACTCCTTATACGAGCAGTACTTC. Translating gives CASSQDQGNSLYEQYF.